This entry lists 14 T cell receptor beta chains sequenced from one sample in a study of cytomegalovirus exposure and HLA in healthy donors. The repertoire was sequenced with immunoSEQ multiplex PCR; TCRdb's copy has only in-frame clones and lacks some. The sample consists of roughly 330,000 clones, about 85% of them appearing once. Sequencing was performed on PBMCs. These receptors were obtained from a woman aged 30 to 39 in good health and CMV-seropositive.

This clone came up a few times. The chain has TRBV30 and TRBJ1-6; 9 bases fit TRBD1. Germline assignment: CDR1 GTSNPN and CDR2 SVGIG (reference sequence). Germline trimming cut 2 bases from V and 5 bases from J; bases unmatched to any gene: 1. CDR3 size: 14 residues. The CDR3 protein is CAWSRDRDNSPLHF. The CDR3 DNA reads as TGTGCCTGGAGTAGGGACAGGGATAATTCACCCCTCCACTTT.

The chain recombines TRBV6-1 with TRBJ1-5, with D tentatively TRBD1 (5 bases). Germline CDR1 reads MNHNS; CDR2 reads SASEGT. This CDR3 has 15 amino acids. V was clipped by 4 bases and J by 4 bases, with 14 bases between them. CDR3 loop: CASSVPRVGNQPQHF. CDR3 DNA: TGTGCCAGCAGTGTCCCCAGGGTCGGGAATCAGCCCCAGCATTTT.

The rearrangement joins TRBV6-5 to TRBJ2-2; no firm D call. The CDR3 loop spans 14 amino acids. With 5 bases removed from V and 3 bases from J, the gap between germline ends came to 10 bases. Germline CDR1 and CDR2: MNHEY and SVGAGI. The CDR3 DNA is TGTGCCAGCAGTCCGCTGGGGTACACCGGGGAGCTGTTTTTT. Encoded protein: CASSPLGYTGELFF.

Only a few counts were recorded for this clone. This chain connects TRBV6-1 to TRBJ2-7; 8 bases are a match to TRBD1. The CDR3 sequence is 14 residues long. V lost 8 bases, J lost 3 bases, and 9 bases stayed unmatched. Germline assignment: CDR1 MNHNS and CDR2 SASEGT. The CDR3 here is CASGRTGSFYEQYF. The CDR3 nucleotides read TGTGCCAGCGGACGGACAGGGTCTTTCTACGAGCAGTACTTC.

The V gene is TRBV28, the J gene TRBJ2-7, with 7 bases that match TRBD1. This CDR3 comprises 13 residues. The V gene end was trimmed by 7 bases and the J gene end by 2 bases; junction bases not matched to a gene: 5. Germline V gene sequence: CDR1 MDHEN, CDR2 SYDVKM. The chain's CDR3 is CASNIQGAYEQYF. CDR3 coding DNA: TGTGCCAGCAATATTCAGGGGGCCTACGAGCAGTACTTC.

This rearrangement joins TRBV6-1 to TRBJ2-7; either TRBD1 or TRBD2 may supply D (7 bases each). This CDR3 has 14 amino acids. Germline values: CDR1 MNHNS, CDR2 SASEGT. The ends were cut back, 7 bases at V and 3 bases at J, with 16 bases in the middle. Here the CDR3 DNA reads TGTGCCAGCATATTCAGGGGGGGTTTCTACGAGCAGTACTTC. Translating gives CASIFRGGFYEQYF.

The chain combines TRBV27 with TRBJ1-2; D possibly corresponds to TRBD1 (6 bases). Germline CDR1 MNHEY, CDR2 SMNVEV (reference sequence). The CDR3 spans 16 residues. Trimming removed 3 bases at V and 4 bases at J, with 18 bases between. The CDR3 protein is CASSFQPGGAFYGYTF. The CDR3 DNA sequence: TGTGCCAGCAGTTTTCAACCCGGGGGCGCGTTCTATGGCTACACCTTC.

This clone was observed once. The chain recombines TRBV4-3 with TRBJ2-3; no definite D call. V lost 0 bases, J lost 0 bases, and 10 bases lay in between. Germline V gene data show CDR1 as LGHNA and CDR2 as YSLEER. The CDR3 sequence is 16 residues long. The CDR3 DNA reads TGCGCCAGCAGCCAAGACCCTACGTCTAGCACAGATACGCAGTATTTT. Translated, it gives CASSQDPTSSTDTQYF.

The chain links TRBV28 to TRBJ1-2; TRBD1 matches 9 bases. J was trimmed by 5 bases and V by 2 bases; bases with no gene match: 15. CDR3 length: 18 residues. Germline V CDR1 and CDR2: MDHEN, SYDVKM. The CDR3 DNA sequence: TGTGCCAGCAGTTTACTAACAGGGGGCGCTGGGGGCCTTTATGGCTACACCTTC. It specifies CASSLLTGGAGGLYGYTF.

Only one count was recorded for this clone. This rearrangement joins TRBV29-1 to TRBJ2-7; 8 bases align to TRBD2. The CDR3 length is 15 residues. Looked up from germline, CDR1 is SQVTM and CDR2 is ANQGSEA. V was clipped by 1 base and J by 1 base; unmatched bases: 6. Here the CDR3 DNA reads TGCAGCGTTGAAGGGGTCAGCGGGGGTTCCTACGAGCAGTACTTC. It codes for CSVEGVSGGSYEQYF.

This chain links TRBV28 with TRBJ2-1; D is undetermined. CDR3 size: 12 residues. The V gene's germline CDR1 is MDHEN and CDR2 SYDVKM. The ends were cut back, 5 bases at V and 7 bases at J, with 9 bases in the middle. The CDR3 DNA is TGTGCCAGCAGTACGCCCTTGAATGAGCAGTTCTTC. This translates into CASSTPLNEQFF.

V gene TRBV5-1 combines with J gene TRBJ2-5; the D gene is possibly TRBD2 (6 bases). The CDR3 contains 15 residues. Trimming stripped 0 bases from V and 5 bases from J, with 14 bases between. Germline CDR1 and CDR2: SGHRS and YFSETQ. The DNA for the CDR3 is TGCGCCAGCAGCTTGGGTTCCGGGGGAACCGAGACCCAGTACTTC. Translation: CASSLGSGGTETQYF.

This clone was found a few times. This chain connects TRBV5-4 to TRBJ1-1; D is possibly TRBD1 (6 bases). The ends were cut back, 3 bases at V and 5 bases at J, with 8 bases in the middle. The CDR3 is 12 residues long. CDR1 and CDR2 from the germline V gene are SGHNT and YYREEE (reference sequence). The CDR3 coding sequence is TGTGCCAGCAGCTCCGGGACAACTGAAGCTTTCTTT. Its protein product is CASSSGTTEAFF.

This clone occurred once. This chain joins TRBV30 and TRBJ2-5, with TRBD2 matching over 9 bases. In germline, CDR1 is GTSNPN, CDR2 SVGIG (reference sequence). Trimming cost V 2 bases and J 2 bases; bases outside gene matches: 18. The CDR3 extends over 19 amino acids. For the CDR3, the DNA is TGTGCCTGGAGTCGGAGGACGGTTAGCGGGGGAGCCTTTCAAGAGACCCAGTACTTC. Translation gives CAWSRRTVSGGAFQETQYF.